Listed below are T cell receptor beta chains from one sample, sequenced in a study of beta chain features in type 1 diabetes. Here immunoSEQ multiplex PCR was the method, and the copy in TCRdb shows in-frame clones only, minus some. This sample has roughly 400,000 clones, with approximately 14% found just once. Sequencing used naive CD4+ T cells from blood. These receptor sequences come from a man younger than 45 in good health. CDR3s include the opening cysteine and the closing phenylalanine or tryptophan.

>TRBV2
CASRGQGNSPLHF
>TRBV10-3
CAIRLEAGSYEQYF
>TRBV5-6
CASSLGGLTPNTEAFF
>TRBV18
CASVPRNMGEQFF
>TRBV25-1
CASASGQTSYTF
>TRBV25-1
CASSALVRAAQETQYF
>TRBV9
CASSVGQLYNSPLHF
>TRBV4-2
CASRGNRDKNIQYF
>TRBV19
CAGGGSGANVLTF
>TRBV5-1
CASSSYGRGTNTEAFF
>TRBV5-1
CASSPGQGRETQYF
>TRBV2
CASSELGRLNEQFF
>TRBV29-1
CSVEAGPGAGNTIYF
>TRBV4-1
CASSPRDFSSYNEQFF
>TRBV11-1
CASSLYPASGSLNEQFF
>TRBV30
CALDRRTNTEAFF
>TRBV4-3
CASSQEQGGSPLHF
>TRBV7-7
CASSSTSGRLDTQYF
>TRBV27
CASRQGGTEAFF
>TRBV9
CASRKGGEDTQYF
>TRBV30
CAWSVLRQGNGYTF
>TRBV7-2
CASSLATTGGNTEAFF